This T cell receptor beta chain was sequenced for a study of graft-versus-host responses after intestinal transplantation. Study information: Anti-thymocyte globulin induction, then tacrolimus and steroids for two to four years, went to all recipients. Findings and caveats of the study: GvH clones occurred in recipient marrow; some first appeared in ileum or blood.

Trimming removed 5 bases at V and 5 bases at J, with 9 bases between. From germline, CDR1 is SGHVS and CDR2 FQNEAQ. The CDR3 has 13 amino acids. This table comes from immunoSEQ multiplex PCR, and its TCRdb copy is limited to in-frame clones, with some not included. The top ten clones hold about 8% of a sample with some 85,000 clones, around 90% of them seen once. Comments on this clone: Its target is unknown.

Material: unstimulated CD8+ T cells sorted from spleen or lymph node cells, obtained before transplant. This sequence joins TRBV7-8 and TRBJ2-2, with a tentative D call TRBD1 (6 bases). The sequence was collected from a human donor who was the organ donor for an intestinal transplant. The CDR3 reads CASSPGDTGELFF. CDR3 nucleotides: TGTGCCAGCAGCCCAGGGGATACCGGGGAGCTGTTTTTT.